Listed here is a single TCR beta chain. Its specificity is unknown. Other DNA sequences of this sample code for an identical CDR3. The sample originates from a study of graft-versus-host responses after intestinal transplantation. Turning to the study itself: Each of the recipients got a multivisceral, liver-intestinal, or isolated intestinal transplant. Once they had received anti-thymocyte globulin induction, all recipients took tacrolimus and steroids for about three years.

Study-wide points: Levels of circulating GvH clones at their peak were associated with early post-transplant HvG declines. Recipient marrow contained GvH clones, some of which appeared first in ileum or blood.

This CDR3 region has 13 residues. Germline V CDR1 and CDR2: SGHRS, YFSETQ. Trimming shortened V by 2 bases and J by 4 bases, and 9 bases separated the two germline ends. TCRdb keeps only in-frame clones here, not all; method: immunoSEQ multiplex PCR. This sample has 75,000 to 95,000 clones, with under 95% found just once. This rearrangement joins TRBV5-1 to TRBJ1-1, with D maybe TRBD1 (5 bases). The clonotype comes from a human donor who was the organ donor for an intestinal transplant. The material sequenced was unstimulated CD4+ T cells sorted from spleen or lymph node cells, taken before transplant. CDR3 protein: CASSFQGGTEAFF. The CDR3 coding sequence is TGCGCCAGCAGCTTTCAGGGAGGCACTGAAGCTTTCTTT.